This is a list of T cell receptor beta chains from one sample in a study of technical replicates of blood from several donors. Sequencing used immunoSEQ multiplex PCR; TCRdb keeps in-frame clones, though not all of them. The sample yields about 84,000 clones, approximately 97% seen once. Sequencing input: T cells isolated from PBMCs. Receptors originate from a human donor in good health. CDR3s include the opening cysteine and the closing phenylalanine or tryptophan. A D gene is named only where the DNA matches it firmly. Clone size is given for some rows only: seen once, a few or many times, or a class if the clone is expanded.

CDR3 DNA: TGCGCCAGCACCCCATCCGGGACAGCAATCTACGAGCAGTACTTC; CDR3 protein: CASTPSGTAIYEQYF; clone size: NA; D gene: TRBD1; V gene: TRBV5-1; J gene: TRBJ2-7
CDR3 DNA: TGTGCCTGGAGTGTACTCATGGGGGCGAACTATGGCTACACCTTC; CDR3 protein: CAWSVLMGANYGYTF; clone size: NA; D gene: NA; V gene: TRBV30; J gene: TRBJ1-2
CDR3 DNA: TGTGCCAGCAGTGAGCCCATAGCTACACTCTCTGAGACCCAGTACTTC; CDR3 protein: CASSEPIATLSETQYF; clone size: once; D gene: NA; V gene: TRBV21-1; J gene: TRBJ2-5
CDR3 DNA: TGTGCCAGTAGTATATCTGGCATTTCGTCACCCCTCCACTTT; CDR3 protein: CASSISGISSPLHF; clone size: NA; D gene: NA; V gene: TRBV19; J gene: TRBJ1-6
CDR3 DNA: TGTGCCAGCAGCCAAGAGGGTACGGGTCCCGGGGGGGCCCAGTACTTC; CDR3 protein: CASSQEGTGPGGAQYF; clone size: NA; D gene: TRBD2; V gene: TRBV4-2; J gene: TRBJ2-5
CDR3 DNA: TGCAGCGCCGGCGCGGGGACAGATACGCAGTATTTT; CDR3 protein: CSAGAGTDTQYF; clone size: NA; D gene: NA; V gene: TRBV29-1; J gene: TRBJ2-3
CDR3 DNA: TGTGCCAGCAGCGTAGGGGGGGGCACCACTGAAGCTTTCTTT; CDR3 protein: CASSVGGGTTEAFF; clone size: NA; D gene: NA; V gene: TRBV9; J gene: TRBJ1-1
CDR3 DNA: TGTGCCAGCAGCTTATCGGCGGAGGGAGCTTTCTTT; CDR3 protein: CASSLSAEGAFF; clone size: few; D gene: NA; V gene: TRBV7-9; J gene: TRBJ1-1
CDR3 DNA: TGTGCCAGCAGCCGCGTTAGCGGGTTGACCTACGAGCAGTACTTC; CDR3 protein: CASSRVSGLTYEQYF; clone size: NA; D gene: TRBD2; V gene: TRBV6-5; J gene: TRBJ2-7
CDR3 DNA: TGTGCCAGCAGCTTAGCAGGACAAAGAAAACTGTTTTTT; CDR3 protein: CASSLAGQRKLFF; clone size: NA; D gene: NA; V gene: TRBV11-1; J gene: TRBJ1-4
CDR3 DNA: TGTGCCAGCAGTGAACCCCGAGGACTAGCGGGAGGGGGCTCCTACAATGAGCAGTTCTTC; CDR3 protein: CASSEPRGLAGGGSYNEQFF; clone size: NA; D gene: TRBD2; V gene: TRBV6-4; J gene: TRBJ2-1
CDR3 DNA: TGTGCCAGCAGCACCGGGGACAGGGCTCGGGAAGAACTGTTTTTT; CDR3 protein: CASSTGDRAREELFF; clone size: once; D gene: TRBD1; V gene: TRBV5-4; J gene: TRBJ1-4
CDR3 DNA: TGTGCCAGCAGCTTAGTAGCGGAAACCGGGACTAGCGGGAGGAGCACCTACGAGCAGTACTTC; CDR3 protein: CASSLVAETGTSGRSTYEQYF; clone size: NA; D gene: TRBD2; V gene: TRBV13; J gene: TRBJ2-7
CDR3 DNA: TGCGCCAGCAGCCGATCTGACAGCTACTACAATGAGCAGTTCTTC; CDR3 protein: CASSRSDSYYNEQFF; clone size: NA; D gene: NA; V gene: TRBV5-1; J gene: TRBJ2-1
CDR3 DNA: TGTGCCAGCTCACCATTCTCCGGGGAACTGTCTGGAAACACCATATATTTT; CDR3 protein: CASSPFSGELSGNTIYF; clone size: NA; D gene: NA; V gene: TRBV18; J gene: TRBJ1-3
CDR3 DNA: TGTGCCTGGAGGATACAGGGGTTGTATGGCTACACCTTC; CDR3 protein: CAWRIQGLYGYTF; clone size: NA; D gene: TRBD1; V gene: TRBV30; J gene: TRBJ1-2
CDR3 DNA: TGCGCCAGCAGCTTGCGTACCTACAGTTTGAACACTGAAGCTTTCTTT; CDR3 protein: CASSLRTYSLNTEAFF; clone size: NA; D gene: NA; V gene: TRBV5-1; J gene: TRBJ1-1
CDR3 DNA: TGTGCCAGCAGCGTAGGGGCTAGCGGAGGTTTGGAGACCCAGTACTTC; CDR3 protein: CASSVGASGGLETQYF; clone size: NA; D gene: TRBD2; V gene: TRBV9; J gene: TRBJ2-5
CDR3 DNA: TGTGCCAGTAGCCCCGGGACAGGGATGAATGAGCAGTTCTTC; CDR3 protein: CASSPGTGMNEQFF; clone size: NA; D gene: TRBD1; V gene: TRBV19; J gene: TRBJ2-1
CDR3 DNA: TGCAGCGTAGGACAATCCTACGAGCAGTACTTC; CDR3 protein: CSVGQSYEQYF; clone size: NA; D gene: NA; V gene: TRBV29-1; J gene: TRBJ2-7
CDR3 DNA: TGTGCCAGCAGGAGTGGGCAGCGGGGCACAGATACGCAGTATTTT; CDR3 protein: CASRSGQRGTDTQYF; clone size: NA; D gene: NA; V gene: TRBV2; J gene: TRBJ2-3
CDR3 DNA: TGTGCCAGGAATCAGGGAAAGCAGTTCTTC; CDR3 protein: CARNQGKQFF; clone size: NA; D gene: NA; V gene: TRBV6-1; J gene: TRBJ2-1
CDR3 DNA: TGTGCCAGCAGCCCGGCTGGGGGACACGATGAAAAACTGTTTTTT; CDR3 protein: CASSPAGGHDEKLFF; clone size: NA; D gene: NA; V gene: TRBV5-5; J gene: TRBJ1-4
CDR3 DNA: TGTGCCAGCAGCTTAGGAGGGGGACTAGCGGGAGTTCTGGAGCAGTACTTC; CDR3 protein: CASSLGGGLAGVLEQYF; clone size: once; D gene: TRBD2; V gene: TRBV7-6; J gene: TRBJ2-7
CDR3 DNA: TGTGCCAGCAGCCGCAGACAGGGTAAGAGCTCCTACAATGAGCAGTTCTTC; CDR3 protein: CASSRRQGKSSYNEQFF; clone size: NA; D gene: TRBD1; V gene: TRBV5-5; J gene: TRBJ2-1
CDR3 DNA: TGTGCCAGCAGTCTGCGGTCTACACACACAGATACGCAGTATTTT; CDR3 protein: CASSLRSTHTDTQYF; clone size: NA; D gene: NA; V gene: TRBV28; J gene: TRBJ2-3
CDR3 DNA: TGCGCCAGCAGCCCGGCGACAGGGGCACACACTGAAGCTTTCTTT; CDR3 protein: CASSPATGAHTEAFF; clone size: NA; D gene: TRBD1; V gene: TRBV5-1; J gene: TRBJ1-1
CDR3 DNA: TGTGCCAGCAGTTTACGGGGGGCCGACTATGGCTACACCTTC; CDR3 protein: CASSLRGADYGYTF; clone size: NA; D gene: NA; V gene: TRBV27; J gene: TRBJ1-2
CDR3 DNA: TGCAGCGTTGCGGTATCAGGCACTGAAGCTTTCTTT; CDR3 protein: CSVAVSGTEAFF; clone size: few; D gene: NA; V gene: TRBV29-1; J gene: TRBJ1-1
CDR3 DNA: TGTGCCAGTTTCATGAACACTGAAGCTTTCTTT; CDR3 protein: CASFMNTEAFF; clone size: once; D gene: NA; V gene: TRBV6-5; J gene: TRBJ1-1
CDR3 DNA: TGTGCCAGCAGCTTTTCGGGAAACTACGAGCAGTACTTC; CDR3 protein: CASSFSGNYEQYF; clone size: NA; D gene: NA; V gene: TRBV7-9; J gene: TRBJ2-7
CDR3 DNA: TGCGCCAGCAGCTTGGGGGGGCTAGGGGTGATTGACGAGCAGTACTTC; CDR3 protein: CASSLGGLGVIDEQYF; clone size: NA; D gene: NA; V gene: TRBV5-1; J gene: TRBJ2-7
CDR3 DNA: TGTGCCAGTAGTATAGCGGAGGGACTAGCGGGGTCCTACAATGAGCAGTTCTTC; CDR3 protein: CASSIAEGLAGSYNEQFF; clone size: NA; D gene: TRBD2; V gene: TRBV19; J gene: TRBJ2-1